Sequencing of this T cell receptor beta chain was carried out in a study of response to subunit inactivated influenza vaccine. General study findings and limits: Only a handful of new T cells, the authors suggested, are recruited with each seasonal influenza vaccination.

This clonotype was recorded a few times. The antigen remains undetermined. MiXCR, run by TCRdb on the RT-PCR reads, gives a single entry per CDR3 protein. The sample shows 710,000 or so distinct CDR3 sequences, approximately 14% of them seen only once. The V segment lost 2 bases and the J segment 1 base; nucleotides outside the gene matches: 2. From germline, CDR1 is SGHTA and CDR2 FQGNSA. There are 15 residues in the CDR3. The sample in question was PBMCs from blood, obtained 11 to 12 days after vaccination. This TCR derives from a man in his fifties or sixties who received an inactivated influenza vaccine. The chain joins TRBV7-2 to TRBJ2-7, with TRBD2 identical over 10 bases. The CDR3 bases are TGTGCCAGCAGCTTAATAGCGGGGGGTTCCTACGAGCAGTACTTC. This sequence encodes CASSLIAGGSYEQYF.